This T cell receptor beta chain came from a study of CD8+CD57+ T cells in acquired aplastic anemia. On the study more broadly: When averaged, DNA from sorted CD4+ and CD8+ cells came to 3 to 3.5 ug.

A few counts support this clonotype. According to the study, genomic DNA was the template for TCR beta VDJ and CDR3 profiling. TCRdb re-called the reads through MiXCR, storing one row per CDR3 protein. The table includes approximately 380,000 distinct CDR3 sequences, under 80% detected once. Trimming removed 4 bases at V and 7 bases at J, with 5 bases between. Germline CDR1 reads SNHLY; CDR2 reads FYNNEI. CDR3 length: 12 amino acids. The clonotype originates from a human donor in good health, serving as a control. The gene calls are TRBV2 and TRBJ1-6; D uncertain. Sequencing input: sorted CD4+, CD8+, or CD8+CD57+ T cells (not recorded which) from PBMCs. The CDR3 DNA sequence: TGTGCCAGCAGTGTTTTCAATTCACCCCTCCACTTT. The encoded protein is CASSVFNSPLHF. The full variable domain, rest sourced from reference TRBV2 and TRBJ1-6, is EPEVTQTPSHQVTQMGQEVILRCVPISNHLYFYWYRQILGQKVEFLVSFYNNEISEKSEIFDDQFSVERPDGSNFTLKIRSTKLEDSAMYFCASSVFNSPLHFGNGTRLTVT.